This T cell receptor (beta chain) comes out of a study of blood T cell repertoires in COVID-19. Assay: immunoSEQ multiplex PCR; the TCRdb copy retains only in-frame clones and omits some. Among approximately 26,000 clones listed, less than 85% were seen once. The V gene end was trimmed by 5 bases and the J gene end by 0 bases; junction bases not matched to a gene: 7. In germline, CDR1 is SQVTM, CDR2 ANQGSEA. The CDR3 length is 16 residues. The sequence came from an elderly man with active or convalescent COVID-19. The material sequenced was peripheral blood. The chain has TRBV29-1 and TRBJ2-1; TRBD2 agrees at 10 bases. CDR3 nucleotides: TGCAGCGTTCCGGAACTAGCGGGAAGCTCCTACAATGAGCAGTTCTTC. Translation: CSVPELAGSSYNEQFF.